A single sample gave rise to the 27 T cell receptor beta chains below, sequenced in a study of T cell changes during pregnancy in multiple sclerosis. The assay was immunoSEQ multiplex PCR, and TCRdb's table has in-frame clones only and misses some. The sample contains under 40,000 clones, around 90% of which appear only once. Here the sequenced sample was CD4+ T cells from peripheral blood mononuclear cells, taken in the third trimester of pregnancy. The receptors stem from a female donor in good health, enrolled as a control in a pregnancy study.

CDR3 sequence (DNA): TGTGCCACCAGCAGTTTCCTAACTAGCGGGAGGCACCAAGAGACCCAGTACTTC. This codes for CATSSFLTSGRHQETQYF. The genes are TRBV15 and TRBJ2-5; 12 nucleotides match TRBD2. V trimming: 3 bases; J trimming: 0 bases; junction bases outside the gene matches: 8. Germline V gene sequence: CDR1 LNHNV, CDR2 YYDKDF (reference sequence). The CDR3 spans 18 residues.

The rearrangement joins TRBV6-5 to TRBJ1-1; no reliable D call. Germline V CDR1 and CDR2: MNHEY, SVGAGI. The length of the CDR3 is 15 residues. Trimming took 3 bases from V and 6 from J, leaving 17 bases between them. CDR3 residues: CASSYLAQRTSEAFF. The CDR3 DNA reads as TGTGCCAGCAGTTATTTAGCCCAACGAACGTCTGAAGCTTTCTTT.

CDR3: CASSLDLTDTQYF. The CDR3 DNA sequence: TGTGCCAGCAGCTTAGATCTTACAGATACGCAGTATTTT. This chain uses TRBV11-2 with TRBJ2-3; no definite D call. Germline loops: CDR1 SGHAT, CDR2 FQNNGV. Trimming pared 0 bases from V and 3 bases from J, leaving 4 bases between. The CDR3 totals 13 residues.

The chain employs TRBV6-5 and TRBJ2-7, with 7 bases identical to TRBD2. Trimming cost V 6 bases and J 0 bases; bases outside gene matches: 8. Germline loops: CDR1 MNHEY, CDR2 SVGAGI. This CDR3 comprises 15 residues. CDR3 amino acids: CASRQAGISSYEQYF. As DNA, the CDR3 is TGTGCCAGCAGGCAAGCGGGAATCTCCTCCTACGAGCAGTACTTC.

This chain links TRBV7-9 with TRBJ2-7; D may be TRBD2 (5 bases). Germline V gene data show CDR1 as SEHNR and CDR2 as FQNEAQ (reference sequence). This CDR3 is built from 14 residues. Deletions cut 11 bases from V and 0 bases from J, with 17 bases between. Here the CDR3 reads CAETRDTSSYEQYF. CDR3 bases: TGTGCCGAAACTAGAGACACTTCCTCCTACGAGCAGTACTTC.

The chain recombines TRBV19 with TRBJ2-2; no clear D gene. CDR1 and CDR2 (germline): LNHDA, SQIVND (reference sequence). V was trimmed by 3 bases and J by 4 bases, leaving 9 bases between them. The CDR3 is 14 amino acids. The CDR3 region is CASSIYSLTGELFF. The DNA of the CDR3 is TGTGCCAGTAGTATTTACAGTCTCACCGGGGAGCTGTTTTTT. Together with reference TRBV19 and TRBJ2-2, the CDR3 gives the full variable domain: DGGITQSPKYLFRKEGQNVTLSCEQNLNHDAMYWYRQDPGQGLRLIYYSQIVNDFQKGDIAEGYSVSREKKESFPLTVTSAQKNPTAFYLCASSIYSLTGELFFGEGSRLTVL.

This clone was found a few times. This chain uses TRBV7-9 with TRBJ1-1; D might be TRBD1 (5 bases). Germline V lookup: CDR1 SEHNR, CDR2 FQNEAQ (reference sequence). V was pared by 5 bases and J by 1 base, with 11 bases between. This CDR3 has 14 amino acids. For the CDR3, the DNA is TGTGCCAGCAGCCTACAGGCCCAGAACACTGAAGCTTTCTTT. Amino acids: CASSLQAQNTEAFF.

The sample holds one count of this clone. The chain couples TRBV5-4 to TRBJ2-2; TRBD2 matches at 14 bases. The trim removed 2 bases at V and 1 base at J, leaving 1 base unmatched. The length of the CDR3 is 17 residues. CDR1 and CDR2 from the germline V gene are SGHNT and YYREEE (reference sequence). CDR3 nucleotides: TGTGCCAGCAGCTTAGGACTAGCGGGAGGGAACACCGGGGAGCTGTTTTTT. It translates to CASSLGLAGGNTGELFF.

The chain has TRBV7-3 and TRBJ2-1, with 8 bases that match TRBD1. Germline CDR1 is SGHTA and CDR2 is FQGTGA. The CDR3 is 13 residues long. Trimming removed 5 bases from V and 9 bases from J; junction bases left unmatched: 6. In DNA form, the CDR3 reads TGTGCCAGCAGCGTCGGACAGGGCGTTGAGCAGTTCTTC. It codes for CASSVGQGVEQFF. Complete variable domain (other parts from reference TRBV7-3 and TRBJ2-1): GAGVSQTPSNKVTEKGKYVELRCDPISGHTALYWYRQSLGQGPEFLIYFQGTGAADDSGLPNDRFFAVRPEGSVSTLKIQRTERGDSAVYLCASSVGQGVEQFFGPGTRLTVL.

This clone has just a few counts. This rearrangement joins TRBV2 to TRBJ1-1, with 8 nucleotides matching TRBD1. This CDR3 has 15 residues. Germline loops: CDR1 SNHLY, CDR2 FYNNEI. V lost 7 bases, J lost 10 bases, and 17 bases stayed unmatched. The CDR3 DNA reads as TGTGCCAGCACCATAGGACAGGGCGTTGGTGGAAGAGCTTTCTTT. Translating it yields CASTIGQGVGGRAFF.

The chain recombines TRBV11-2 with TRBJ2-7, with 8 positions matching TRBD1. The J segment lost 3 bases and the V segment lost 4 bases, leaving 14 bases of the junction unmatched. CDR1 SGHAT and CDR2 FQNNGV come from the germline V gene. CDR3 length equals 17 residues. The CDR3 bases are TGTGCCAGCAGCTCAGGACTAATCAGGGACAGGAGCTACGAGCAGTACTTC. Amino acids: CASSSGLIRDRSYEQYF.

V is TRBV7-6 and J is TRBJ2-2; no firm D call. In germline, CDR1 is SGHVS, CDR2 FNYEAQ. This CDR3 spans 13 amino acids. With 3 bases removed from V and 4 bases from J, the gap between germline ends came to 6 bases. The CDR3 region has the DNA TGTGCCAGCAGCTTTATCGGCACCGGGGAGCTGTTTTTT. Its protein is CASSFIGTGELFF.

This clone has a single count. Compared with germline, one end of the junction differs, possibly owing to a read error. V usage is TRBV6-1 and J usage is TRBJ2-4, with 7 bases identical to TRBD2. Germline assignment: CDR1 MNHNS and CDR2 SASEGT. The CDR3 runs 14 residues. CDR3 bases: TGTGCCAGCAGTGGGGGGGAGGGAAGACGCCGGAGGGACTTC. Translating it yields CASSGGEGRRRRDF.

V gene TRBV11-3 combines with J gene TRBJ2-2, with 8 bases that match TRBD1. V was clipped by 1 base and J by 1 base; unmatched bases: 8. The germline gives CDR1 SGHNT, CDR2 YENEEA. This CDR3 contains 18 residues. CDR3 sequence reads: CASSLAQAGTGNTGELFF. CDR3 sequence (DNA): TGTGCCAGCAGCTTAGCGCAGGCGGGGACAGGGAACACCGGGGAGCTGTTTTTT.

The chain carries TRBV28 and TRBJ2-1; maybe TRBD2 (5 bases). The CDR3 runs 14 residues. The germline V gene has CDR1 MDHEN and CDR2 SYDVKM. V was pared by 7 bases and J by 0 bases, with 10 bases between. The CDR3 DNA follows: TGTGCCAGCATTAGCGAACACTCCTACAATGAGCAGTTCTTC. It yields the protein CASISEHSYNEQFF.

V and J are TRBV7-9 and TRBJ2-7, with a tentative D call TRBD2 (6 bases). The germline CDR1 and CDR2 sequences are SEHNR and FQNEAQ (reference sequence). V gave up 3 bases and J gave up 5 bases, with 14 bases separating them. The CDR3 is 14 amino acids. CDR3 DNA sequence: TGTGCCAGCAGCTTCCTGGGGACTCCGGACGAGCAGTACTTC. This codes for CASSFLGTPDEQYF.

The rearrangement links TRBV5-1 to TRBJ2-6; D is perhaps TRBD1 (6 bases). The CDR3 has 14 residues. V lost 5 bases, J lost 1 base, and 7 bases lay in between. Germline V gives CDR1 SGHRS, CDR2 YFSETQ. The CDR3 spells CASRGGSGANVLTF. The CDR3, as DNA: TGCGCCAGCAGAGGGGGATCTGGGGCCAACGTCCTGACTTTC.

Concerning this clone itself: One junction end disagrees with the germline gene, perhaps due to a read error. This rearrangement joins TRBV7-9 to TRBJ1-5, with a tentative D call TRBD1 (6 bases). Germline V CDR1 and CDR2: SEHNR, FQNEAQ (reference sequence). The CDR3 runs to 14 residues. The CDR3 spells CASSLSRGNQPQHF. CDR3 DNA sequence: TGTGCCAGCAGCCTAAGCAGGGGCAACCAGCCCCAGCATTTT.

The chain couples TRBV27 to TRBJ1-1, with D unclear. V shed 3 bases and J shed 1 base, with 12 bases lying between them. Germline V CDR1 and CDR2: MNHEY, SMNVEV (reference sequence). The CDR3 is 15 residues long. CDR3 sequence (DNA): TGTGCCAGCAGTTTCGTTGGAGCTAGGAACACTGAAGCTTTCTTT. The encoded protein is CASSFVGARNTEAFF.

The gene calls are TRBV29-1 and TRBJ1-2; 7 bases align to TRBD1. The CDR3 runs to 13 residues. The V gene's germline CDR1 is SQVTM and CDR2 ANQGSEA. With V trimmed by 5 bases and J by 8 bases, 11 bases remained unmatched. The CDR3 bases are TGCAGCGTTCAACCAGGGGGAAATGGGGGCTACACCTTC. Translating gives CSVQPGGNGGYTF.

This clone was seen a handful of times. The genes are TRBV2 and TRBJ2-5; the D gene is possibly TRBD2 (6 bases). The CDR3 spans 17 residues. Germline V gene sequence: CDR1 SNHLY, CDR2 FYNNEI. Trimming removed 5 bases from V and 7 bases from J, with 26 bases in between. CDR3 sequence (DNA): TGTGCCAGCAGTCCGGGACTGACGGTAGAGCTGAGCGGGACCCAGTACTTC. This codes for CASSPGLTVELSGTQYF. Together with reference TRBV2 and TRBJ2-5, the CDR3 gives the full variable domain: EPEVTQTPSHQVTQMGQEVILRCVPISNHLYFYWYRQILGQKVEFLVSFYNNEISEKSEIFDDQFSVERPDGSNFTLKIRSTKLEDSAMYFCASSPGLTVELSGTQYFGPGTRLLVL.

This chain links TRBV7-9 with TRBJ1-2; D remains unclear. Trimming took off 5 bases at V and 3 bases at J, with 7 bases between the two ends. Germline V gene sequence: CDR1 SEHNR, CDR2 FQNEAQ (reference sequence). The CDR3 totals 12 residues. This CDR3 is CASSNRDYGYTF. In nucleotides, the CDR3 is TGTGCCAGCAGCAACCGGGACTATGGCTACACCTTC.

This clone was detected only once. This chain's CDR3 is CASSPWTGPDTEAFF. CDR3 nucleotides: TGTGCCAGCTCACCCTGGACTGGGCCGGACACTGAAGCTTTCTTT. The chain carries TRBV18 and TRBJ1-1; D is undetermined. Trimming removed 3 bases at V and 3 bases at J, with 14 bases between. Germline lookup yields CDR1 KGHSH and CDR2 LQKENI. The CDR3 is made up of 15 amino acids.

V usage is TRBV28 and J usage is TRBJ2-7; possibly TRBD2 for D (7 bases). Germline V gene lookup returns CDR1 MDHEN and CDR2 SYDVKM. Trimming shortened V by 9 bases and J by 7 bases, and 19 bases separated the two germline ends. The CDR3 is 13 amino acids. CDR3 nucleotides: TGTGCCAGTAAGGGGGGAGGGCCGGGAGAGCAGTACTTC. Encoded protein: CASKGGGPGEQYF.

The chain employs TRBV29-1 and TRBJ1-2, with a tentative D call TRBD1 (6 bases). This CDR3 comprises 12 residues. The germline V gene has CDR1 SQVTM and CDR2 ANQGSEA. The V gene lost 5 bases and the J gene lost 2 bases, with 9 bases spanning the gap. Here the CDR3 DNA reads TGCAGCGTTCAGGGGATAAACTATGGCTACACCTTC. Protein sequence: CSVQGINYGYTF. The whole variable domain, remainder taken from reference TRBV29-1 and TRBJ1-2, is SAVISQKPSRDICQRGTSLTIQCQVDSQVTMMFWYRQQPGQSLTLIATANQGSEATYESGFVIDKFPISRPNLTFSTLTVSNMSPEDSSIYLCSVQGINYGYTFGSGTRLTVV.

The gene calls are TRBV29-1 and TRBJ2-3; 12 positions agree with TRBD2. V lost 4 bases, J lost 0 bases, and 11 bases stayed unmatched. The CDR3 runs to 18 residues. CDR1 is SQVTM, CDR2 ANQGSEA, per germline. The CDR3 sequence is CSVGTSGGFPVSTDTQYF. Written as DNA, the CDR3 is TGCAGCGTTGGTACTAGCGGGGGGTTCCCCGTAAGCACAGATACGCAGTATTTT.

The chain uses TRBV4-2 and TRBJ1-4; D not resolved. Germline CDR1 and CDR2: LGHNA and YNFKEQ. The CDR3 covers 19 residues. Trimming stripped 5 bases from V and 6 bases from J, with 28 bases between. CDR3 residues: CASSLRRPGSGTSHEKLFF. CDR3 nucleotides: TGTGCCAGCAGCTTACGGCGACCGGGGTCTGGTACAAGTCATGAAAAACTGTTTTTT.